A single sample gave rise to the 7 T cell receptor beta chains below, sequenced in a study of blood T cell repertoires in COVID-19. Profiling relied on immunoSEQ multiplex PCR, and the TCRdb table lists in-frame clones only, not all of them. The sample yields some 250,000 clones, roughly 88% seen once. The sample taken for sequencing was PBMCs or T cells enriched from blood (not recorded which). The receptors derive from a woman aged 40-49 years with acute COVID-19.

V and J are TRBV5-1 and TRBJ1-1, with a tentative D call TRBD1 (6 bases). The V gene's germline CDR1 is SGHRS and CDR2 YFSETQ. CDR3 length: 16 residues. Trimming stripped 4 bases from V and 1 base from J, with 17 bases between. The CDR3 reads CASSPSLGGPNTEAFF. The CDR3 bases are TGCGCCAGCAGCCCCTCCCTGGGGGGGCCGAACACTGAAGCTTTCTTT.

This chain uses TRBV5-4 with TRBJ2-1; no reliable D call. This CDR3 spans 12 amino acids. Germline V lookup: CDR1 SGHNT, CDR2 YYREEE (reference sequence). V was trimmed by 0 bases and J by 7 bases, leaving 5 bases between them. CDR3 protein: CASSLVLNEQFF. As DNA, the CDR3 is TGTGCCAGCAGCTTGGTTTTAAATGAGCAGTTCTTC.

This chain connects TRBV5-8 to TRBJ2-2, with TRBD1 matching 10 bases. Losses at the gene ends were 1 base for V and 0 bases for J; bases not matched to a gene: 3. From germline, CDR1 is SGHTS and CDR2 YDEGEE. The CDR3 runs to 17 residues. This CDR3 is CASSLRDRGPNTGELFF. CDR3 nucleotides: TGTGCCAGCAGCTTGAGGGACAGGGGCCCGAACACCGGGGAGCTGTTTTTT.

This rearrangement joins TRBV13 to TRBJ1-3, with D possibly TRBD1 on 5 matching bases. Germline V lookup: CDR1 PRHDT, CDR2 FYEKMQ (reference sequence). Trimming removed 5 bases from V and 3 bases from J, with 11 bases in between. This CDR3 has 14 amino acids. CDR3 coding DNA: TGTGCCAGCAGCGCACGGGGGGTTGGAAACACCATATATTTT. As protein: CASSARGVGNTIYF.

For the CDR3, the DNA is TGTGCTAGTAGACTTGGGTCTGCGGGCTACACCTTC. It encodes CASRLGSAGYTF. The V and J genes are TRBV12-5 and TRBJ1-2; no reliable D call. The CDR3 is 12 residues long. Germline lookup yields CDR1 LGHNT and CDR2 FRNRAP. Trimming removed 8 bases at V and 8 bases at J, with 15 bases between.

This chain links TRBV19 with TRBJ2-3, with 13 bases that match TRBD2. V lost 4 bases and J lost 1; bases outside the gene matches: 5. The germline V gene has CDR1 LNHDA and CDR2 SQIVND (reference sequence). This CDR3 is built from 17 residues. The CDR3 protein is CASSKLAGGPGTDTQYF. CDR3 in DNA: TGTGCCAGTAGTAAACTAGCGGGGGGGCCCGGCACAGATACGCAGTATTTT.

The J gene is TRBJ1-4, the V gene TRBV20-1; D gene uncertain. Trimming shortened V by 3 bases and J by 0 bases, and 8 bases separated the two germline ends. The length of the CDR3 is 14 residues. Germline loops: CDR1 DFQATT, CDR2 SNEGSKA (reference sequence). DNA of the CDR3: TGCAGTGCTAGTGACATTGCAACTAATGAAAAACTGTTTTTT. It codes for CSASDIATNEKLFF.